These T cell receptor beta chains were read from a single sample in a study of T cells in Graves' hyperthyroidism and ophthalmopathy. In TCRdb, the multiplex PCR reads were re-called with MiXCR into one record per CDR3 protein. The repertoire consists of about 400,000 distinct CDR3 sequences, with about an eighth occurring once and the leading ten covering 4% to 6.5%. The sequencing input was blood. These TCRs come from a woman aged 18-29 years with Graves' hyperthyroidism. The CDR3 runs from the conserved cysteine through the conserved F or W. The order of the fields is CDR3 length, J gene, V gene, CDR3 protein.

len: 17; j_gene: TRBJ2-1; v_gene: TRBV7-2; CDR3aa: CARSWILGLAVYNEQFF
len: 16; j_gene: TRBJ2-6; v_gene: TRBV19; CDR3aa: CASSIGGHSGANVLTF
len: 11; j_gene: TRBJ2-5; v_gene: TRBV29-1; CDR3aa: CSVDRGQTQYF
len: 16; j_gene: TRBJ2-5; v_gene: TRBV5-6; CDR3aa: CASSEGLAGVQETQYF
len: 13; j_gene: TRBJ2-5; v_gene: TRBV28; CDR3aa: CASSAGDQETQYF
len: 14; j_gene: TRBJ2-7; v_gene: TRBV12-3/TRBV12-4; CDR3aa: CASSLDGEGYEQYF
len: 12; j_gene: TRBJ2-4; v_gene: TRBV11-1; CDR3aa: CASSFLGGIQYF
len: 12; j_gene: TRBJ2-7; v_gene: TRBV20-1; CDR3aa: CSAPWGAGEQYF
len: 13; j_gene: TRBJ2-1; v_gene: TRBV30; CDR3aa: CAWTSGGYNEQFF
len: 17; j_gene: TRBJ2-1; v_gene: TRBV5-4; CDR3aa: CASSKTVTSGIYNEQFF